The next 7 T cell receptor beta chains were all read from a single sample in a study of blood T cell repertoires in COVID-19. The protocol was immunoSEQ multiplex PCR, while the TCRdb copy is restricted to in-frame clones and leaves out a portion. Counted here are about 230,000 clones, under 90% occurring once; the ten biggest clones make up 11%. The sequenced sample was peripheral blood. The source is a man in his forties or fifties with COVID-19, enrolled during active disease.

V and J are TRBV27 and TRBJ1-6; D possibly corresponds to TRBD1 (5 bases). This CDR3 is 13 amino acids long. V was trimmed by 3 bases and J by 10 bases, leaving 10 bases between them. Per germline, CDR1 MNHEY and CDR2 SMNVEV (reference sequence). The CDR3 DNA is TGTGCCAGCAGTTTTTCGGGGGTCTCACCCCTCCACTTT. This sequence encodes CASSFSGVSPLHF.

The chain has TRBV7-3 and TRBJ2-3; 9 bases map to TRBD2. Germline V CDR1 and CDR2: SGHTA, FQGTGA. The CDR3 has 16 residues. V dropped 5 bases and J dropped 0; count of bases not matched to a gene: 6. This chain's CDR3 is CASSARGRVSTDTQYF. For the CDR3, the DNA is TGTGCCAGCAGCGCTCGCGGGAGGGTTAGCACAGATACGCAGTATTTT.

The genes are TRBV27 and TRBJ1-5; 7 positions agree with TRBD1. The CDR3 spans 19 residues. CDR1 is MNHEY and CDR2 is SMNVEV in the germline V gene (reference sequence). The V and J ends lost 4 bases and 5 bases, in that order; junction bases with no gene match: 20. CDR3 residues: CASSSLTGTERKVHQPQHF. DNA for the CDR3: TGTGCCAGCAGTTCTCTCACCGGGACAGAACGAAAGGTTCATCAGCCCCAGCATTTT.

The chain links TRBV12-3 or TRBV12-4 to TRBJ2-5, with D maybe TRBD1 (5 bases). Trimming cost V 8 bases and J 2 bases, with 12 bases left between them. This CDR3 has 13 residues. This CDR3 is CASQNRFQETQYF. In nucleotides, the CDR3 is TGTGCCAGCCAAAACAGGTTTCAAGAGACCCAGTACTTC.

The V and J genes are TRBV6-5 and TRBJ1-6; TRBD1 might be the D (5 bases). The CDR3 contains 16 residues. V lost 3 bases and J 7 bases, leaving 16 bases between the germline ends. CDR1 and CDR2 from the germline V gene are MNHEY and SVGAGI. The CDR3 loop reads CASSYGSTAQNSPLHF. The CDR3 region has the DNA TGTGCCAGCAGTTATGGGTCGACAGCGCAGAATTCACCCCTCCACTTT.

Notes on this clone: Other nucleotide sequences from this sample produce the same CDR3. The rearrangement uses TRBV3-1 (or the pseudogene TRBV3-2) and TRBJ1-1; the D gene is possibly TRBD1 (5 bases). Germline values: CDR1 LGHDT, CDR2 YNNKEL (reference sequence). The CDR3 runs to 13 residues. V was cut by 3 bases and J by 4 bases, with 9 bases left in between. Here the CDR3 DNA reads TGTGCCAGCAGCCAGGGGAGGGGCACTGAAGCTTTCTTT. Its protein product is CASSQGRGTEAFF.

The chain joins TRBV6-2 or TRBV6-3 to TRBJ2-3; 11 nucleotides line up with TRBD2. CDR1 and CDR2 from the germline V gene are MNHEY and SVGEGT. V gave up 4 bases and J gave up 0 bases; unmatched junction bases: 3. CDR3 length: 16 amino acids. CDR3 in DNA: TGTGCCAGCAGTTGGGCTAGCGGGGGGAGCACAGATACGCAGTATTTT. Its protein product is CASSWASGGSTDTQYF.